This T cell receptor beta chain was recorded in a study of T cells in women clearing cervical HPV infection (dated by TCRdb to 2016 to 2019). Regarding the complete study: Cases were about 25 women with histologically confirmed HPV16-related CIN3 or worse, including a couple of invasive cancers. The 20 to 30 controls were women who cleared a single incident HPV16 infection within 12 months without developing precancer or cancer. Blood from cases was collected at the visit at which the lesion was first identified, whereas blood from controls was collected once infection was no longer detected. For cases, the median interval between lesion detection and blood sampling was approximately 150 days, with an interquartile range of roughly 80 to 230 days. HLA typing was available for only a few women, so HLA type could not be excluded as a confounder. Nested within Costa Rica's Guanacaste HPV Natural History Study, an exploratory proof-of-principle case-control study compared TCR repertoires across cervical HPV16 outcomes. Cases and controls were matched on year of sample collection and on age within five years. A median age of approximately 31 years was observed in cases versus roughly 40 in controls, and no significant differences in baseline characteristics were found. In the parent cohort, about 10,000 women aged 18 or older were enrolled in Guanacaste, Costa Rica, during about 1993 to 1995 and then followed for less than 8 years. Five blinded duplicates per group were added as quality controls, giving around 60 samples: 50 or so participants and ten or so replicates.

Comments on this clone: Its antigen remains unidentified. The read terminates 3 residues before the CDR3 end, so the remaining end is supplied by the germline J gene.

V is shortened by 0 bases, J by 3 bases, and the region joining them spans 12 bases. The CDR1 and CDR2 encoded by the germline V gene are KGHSH and LQKENI. The CDR3, from cysteine to phenylalanine, totals 16 residues. The DNA has 39 bases, all within the CDR3, and is read from base 1. On the study overall, not on this receptor specifically: Across sequencing depths, CIN3+ cases showed significantly higher TCR repertoire richness than controls, but evenness did not differ between the groups. Random forest classifiers combining richness and V gene abundances distinguished cases from controls with an estimated AUC of approximately 0.83. Because of the cross-sectional design, the study could not determine whether the associations came before infection or resulted from infection, and neither effector/memory subsets nor HPV-specific T cells were isolated. Lower TRBV6-7 relative abundance was observed in cases than in controls (roughly 0.11% versus 0.16%; Bonferroni P = 0.0008). T-cell numbers per sample were unknown, so richness differences could reflect varying T-cell content rather than repertoire biology.

TCR beta CDR3 regions were amplified by multiplex PCR from an average of about 1,100 ng genomic DNA per sample using the immunoSEQ assay. The assay corrected primer bias using a complete synthetic TCR repertoire to establish an amplification baseline. The amplicons were sequenced using the Illumina platform. Under the source paper's analysis protocol: Sequences were error-corrected by clustering with frequency ratios and a modified nearest-neighbor algorithm and were then analyzed in the immunoSEQ Analyzer with IMGT gene definitions. At each rarefaction depth, TCR richness and evenness were averaged across 20 rarefaction repeats, and any sample with fewer sequences than the depth was left out. Relative abundances of V, D and J genes were compared between groups using Wilcoxon rank sum tests, with FDR correction applied. Blinded duplicates gave an intraclass correlation of around 96% for TCR richness and an average of approximately 83% across over 55 gene segments. As stored in TCRdb, this immuneACCESS dataset retains in-frame rearrangements with V and J assigned. A fraction of the clones does not appear; measured against another copy, unresolved V genes explain less than half of the discrepancy, and the remainder lacks a known reason. That table gives V, J and clone size, and the DNA gave D and trimming. The table of this sample itemizes under 45,000 clones. The top ten clonotypes cover around 6.5% of the sample.

Every participant had a single incident cervical HPV16 infection, and women with prevalent HPV16 infections were excluded. Cervical HPV DNA was detected with MY09/MY11 PCR, and genotyping was done with dot-blot hybridization. Roughly 16 mL of heparinized blood were centrifuged, and the buffy coat was split into aliquots, frozen at -30 degrees C, and then kept at -80 degrees C. QIAGEN kits were used to extract genomic DNA from the buffy coat specimens. The rearranged chain carries TRBV18 and TRBJ2-1; TRBD2 could be the D gene, as 6 bases match. This sequence originates from a woman between 18 and 70 years old with a cervical HPV16 infection that either progressed to CIN3+ or cleared (not recorded which). Sample: blood buffy coat. CDR3 DNA, as far as it was read: TGTGCCAGCTCACCACCTGGAGGGCCACTCTACAATGAG. It specifies CASSPPGGPLYNE. The complete CDR3 reads CASSPPGGPLYNEQFF.